This T cell receptor beta chain is from a study of Graves' ophthalmopathy and Graves' hyperthyroidism. Serum thyroxine and TRAb, along with clinical symptoms, thyroid ultrasound and orbital computed tomography, were what diagnosis relied on. Transcripts of RNA were the source for amplifying TCR beta CDR3 regions. Following a first-round RT-PCR that used HTBI primers, a second-round multiplex PCR was carried out. One entry per CDR3 protein, called by TCRdb with MiXCR from the multiplex PCR reads. The sample lists roughly 1.1 million distinct CDR3 sequences, 35% to 40% occurring once. Trimming cost V 6 bases and J 9 bases; bases outside gene matches: 7. In germline, CDR1 is DFQATT, CDR2 SNEGSKA (reference sequence). This CDR3 comprises 13 residues. This clonotype was counted between two and nine times.

This TCR came from an adult man with Graves' hyperthyroidism. This chain uses TRBV20-1 with TRBJ2-7; 14 nucleotides line up with TRBD2. Sequencing was done on a sample of peripheral blood or thyroid tissue (not recorded which). Written as DNA, the CDR3 is TGCAGTGCAGGGACTAGCGGGAGTTCGCCGCAGTACTTC. It specifies CSAGTSGSSPQYF.